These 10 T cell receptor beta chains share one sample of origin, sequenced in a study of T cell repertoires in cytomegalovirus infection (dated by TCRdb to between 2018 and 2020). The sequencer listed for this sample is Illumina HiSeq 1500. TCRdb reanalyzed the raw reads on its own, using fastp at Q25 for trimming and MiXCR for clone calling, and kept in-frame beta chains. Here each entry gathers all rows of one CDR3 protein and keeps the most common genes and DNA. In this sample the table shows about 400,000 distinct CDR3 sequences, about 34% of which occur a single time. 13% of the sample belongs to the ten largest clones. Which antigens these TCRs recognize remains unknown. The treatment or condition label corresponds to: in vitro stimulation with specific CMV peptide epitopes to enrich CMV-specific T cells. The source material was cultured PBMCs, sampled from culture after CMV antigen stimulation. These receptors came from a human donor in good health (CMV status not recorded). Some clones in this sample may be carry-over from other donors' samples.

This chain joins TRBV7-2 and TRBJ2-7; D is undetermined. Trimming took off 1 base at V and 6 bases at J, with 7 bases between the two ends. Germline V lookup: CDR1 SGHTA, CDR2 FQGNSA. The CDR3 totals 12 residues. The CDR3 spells CASSLDRIEQYF. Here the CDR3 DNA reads TGTGCCAGCAGCTTAGATCGCATCGAGCAGTACTTC.

DNA of the CDR3: TGTGCCAGCAGCTTACAGACGCAAAACAATCAGCCCCAGCATTTT. Its protein is CASSLQTQNNQPQHF. This chain joins TRBV5-6 and TRBJ1-5, with D hard to call. Germline CDR1 SGHDT, CDR2 YYEEEE. Trimming shortened V by 2 bases and J by 3 bases, and 12 bases separated the two germline ends. The CDR3 totals 15 residues.

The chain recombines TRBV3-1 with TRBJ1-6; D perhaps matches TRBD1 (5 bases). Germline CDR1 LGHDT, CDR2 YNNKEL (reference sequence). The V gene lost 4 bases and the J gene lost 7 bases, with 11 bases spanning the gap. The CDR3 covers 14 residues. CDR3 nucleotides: TGTGCCAGCAGCCTGAGACAGACGAATTCACCCCTCCACTTT. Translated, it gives CASSLRQTNSPLHF.

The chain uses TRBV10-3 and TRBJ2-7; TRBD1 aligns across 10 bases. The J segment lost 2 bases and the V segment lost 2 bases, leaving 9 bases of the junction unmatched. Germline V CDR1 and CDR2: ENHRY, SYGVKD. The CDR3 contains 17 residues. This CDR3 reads CAISETGQGRRPYEQYF. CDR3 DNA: TGTGCCATCAGTGAGACGGGACAGGGGCGGCGACCCTACGAGCAGTACTTC.

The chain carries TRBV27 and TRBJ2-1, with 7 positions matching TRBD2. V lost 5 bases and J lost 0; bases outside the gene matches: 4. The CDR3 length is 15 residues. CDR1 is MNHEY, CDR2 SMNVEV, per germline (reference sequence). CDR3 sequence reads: CASSTRDYSYNEQFF. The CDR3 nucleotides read TGTGCCAGCAGTACCCGGGACTACTCCTACAATGAGCAGTTCTTC.

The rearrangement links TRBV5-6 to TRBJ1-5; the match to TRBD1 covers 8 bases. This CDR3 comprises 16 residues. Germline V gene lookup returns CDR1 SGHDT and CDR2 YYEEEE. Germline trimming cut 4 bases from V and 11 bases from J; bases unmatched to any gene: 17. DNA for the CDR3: TGTGCCAGCAGCCCCCGGAGGGACAGGTCCCAGTTGGCCCAGCATTTT. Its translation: CASSPRRDRSQLAQHF.

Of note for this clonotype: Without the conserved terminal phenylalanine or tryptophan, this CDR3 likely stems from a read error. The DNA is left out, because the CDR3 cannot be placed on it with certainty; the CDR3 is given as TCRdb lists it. The CDR3 reads CASSQDLGREVLI. The chain links TRBV14 to TRBJ2-3; the table's D call, TRBD2, has no DNA check behind it. The CDR3 numbers 13 amino acids, ends counted. In germline, CDR1 is SGHDN, CDR2 FVKESK.

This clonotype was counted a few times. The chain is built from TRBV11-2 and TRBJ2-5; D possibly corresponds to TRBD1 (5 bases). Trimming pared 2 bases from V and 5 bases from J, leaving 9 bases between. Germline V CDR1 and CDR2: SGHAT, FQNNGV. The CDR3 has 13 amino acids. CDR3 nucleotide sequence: TGTGCCAGCAGCTTACGTTCAGGGGAGACCCAGTACTTC. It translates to CASSLRSGETQYF.

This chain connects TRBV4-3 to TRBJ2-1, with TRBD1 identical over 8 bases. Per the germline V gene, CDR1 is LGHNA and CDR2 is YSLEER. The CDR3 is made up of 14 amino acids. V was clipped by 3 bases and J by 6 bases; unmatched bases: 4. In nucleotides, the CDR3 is TGCGCCAGCAGCCACCTAGGACAGGGCAATGAGCAGTTCTTC. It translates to CASSHLGQGNEQFF.

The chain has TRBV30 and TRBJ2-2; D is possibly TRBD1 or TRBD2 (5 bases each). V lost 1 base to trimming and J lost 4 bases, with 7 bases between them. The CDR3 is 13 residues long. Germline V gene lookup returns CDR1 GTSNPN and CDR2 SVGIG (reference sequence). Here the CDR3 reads CAWSAGSTGELFF. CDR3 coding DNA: TGTGCCTGGAGTGCAGGGAGCACCGGGGAGCTGTTTTTT.